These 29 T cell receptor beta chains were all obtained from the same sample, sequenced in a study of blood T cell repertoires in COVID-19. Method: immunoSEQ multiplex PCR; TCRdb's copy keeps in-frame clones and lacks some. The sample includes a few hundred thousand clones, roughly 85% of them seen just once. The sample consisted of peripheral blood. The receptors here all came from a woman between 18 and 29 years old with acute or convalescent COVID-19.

CDR3 sequence reads: CASREGGKVTGANVLTF. As DNA, the CDR3 is TGTGCCAGCAGGGAGGGCGGGAAAGTAACTGGGGCCAACGTCCTGACTTTC. V is TRBV5-4 and J is TRBJ2-6; D perhaps matches TRBD2 (6 bases). The ends were cut back, 5 bases at V and 2 bases at J, with 17 bases in the middle. This CDR3 region has 17 residues. Germline assignment: CDR1 SGHNT and CDR2 YYREEE (reference sequence).

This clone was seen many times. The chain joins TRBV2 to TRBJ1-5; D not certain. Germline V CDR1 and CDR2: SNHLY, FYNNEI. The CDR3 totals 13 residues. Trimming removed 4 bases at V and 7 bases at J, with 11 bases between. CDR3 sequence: CASSVWANQPQHF. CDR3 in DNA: TGTGCCAGCAGTGTTTGGGCGAACCAGCCCCAGCATTTT.

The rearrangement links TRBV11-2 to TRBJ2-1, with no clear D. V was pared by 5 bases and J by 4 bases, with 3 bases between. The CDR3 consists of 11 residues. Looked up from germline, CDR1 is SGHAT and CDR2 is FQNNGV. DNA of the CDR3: TGTGCCAGCAGCCCTTACAATGAGCAGTTCTTC. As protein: CASSPYNEQFF.

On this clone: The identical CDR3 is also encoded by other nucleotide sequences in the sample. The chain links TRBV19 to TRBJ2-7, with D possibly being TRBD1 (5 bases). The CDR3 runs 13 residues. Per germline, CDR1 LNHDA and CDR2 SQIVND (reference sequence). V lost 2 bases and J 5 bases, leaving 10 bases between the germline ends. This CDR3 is CASSIRGLDEQYF. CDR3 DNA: TGTGCCAGTAGTATAAGGGGCCTTGACGAGCAGTACTTC.

The CDR3 region is CASSLQRQMNTEAFF. CDR3 bases: TGTGCCAGCAGTTTACAACGACAGATGAACACTGAAGCTTTCTTT. The genes are TRBV27 and TRBJ1-1, with TRBD1 as a possible D gene (5 bases). The V end lost 2 bases, the J end lost 0 bases, and 10 bases lay between the germline ends. In germline, CDR1 is MNHEY, CDR2 SMNVEV (reference sequence). CDR3 size: 15 residues.

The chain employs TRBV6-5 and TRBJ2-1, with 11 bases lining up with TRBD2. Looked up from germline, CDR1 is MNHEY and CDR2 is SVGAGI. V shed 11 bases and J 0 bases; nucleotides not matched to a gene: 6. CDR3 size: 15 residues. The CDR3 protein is CAGGTSGLSYNEQFF. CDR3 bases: TGTGCCGGGGGGACTAGCGGACTCTCCTACAATGAGCAGTTCTTC.

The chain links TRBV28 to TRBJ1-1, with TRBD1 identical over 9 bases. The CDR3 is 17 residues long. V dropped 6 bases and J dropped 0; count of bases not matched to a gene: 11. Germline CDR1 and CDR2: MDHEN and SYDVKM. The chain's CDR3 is CASRRLRTGALNTEAFF. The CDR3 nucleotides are TGTGCCAGCAGACGACTTAGGACAGGGGCCTTGAACACTGAAGCTTTCTTT.

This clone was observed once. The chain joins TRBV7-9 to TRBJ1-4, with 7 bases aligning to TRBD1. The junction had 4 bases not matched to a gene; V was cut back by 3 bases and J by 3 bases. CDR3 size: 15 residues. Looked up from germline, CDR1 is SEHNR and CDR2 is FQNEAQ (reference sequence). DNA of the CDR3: TGTGCCAGCAGCTTTCCGGGACAGCCTAATGAAAAACTGTTTTTT. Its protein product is CASSFPGQPNEKLFF. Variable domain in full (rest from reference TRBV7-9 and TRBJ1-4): DTGVSQNPRHKITKRGQNVTFRCDPISEHNRLYWYRQTLGQGPEFLTYFQNEAQLEKSRLLSDRFSAERPKGSFSTLEIQRTEQGDSAMYLCASSFPGQPNEKLFFGSGTQLSVL.

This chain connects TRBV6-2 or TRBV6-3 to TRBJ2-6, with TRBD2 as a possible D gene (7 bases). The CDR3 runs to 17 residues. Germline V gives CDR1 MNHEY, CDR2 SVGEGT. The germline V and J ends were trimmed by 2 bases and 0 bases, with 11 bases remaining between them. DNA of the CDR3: TGTGCCAGCAGTTACGCGGGGGCCCTCTCTGGGGCCAACGTCCTGACTTTC. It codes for CASSYAGALSGANVLTF.

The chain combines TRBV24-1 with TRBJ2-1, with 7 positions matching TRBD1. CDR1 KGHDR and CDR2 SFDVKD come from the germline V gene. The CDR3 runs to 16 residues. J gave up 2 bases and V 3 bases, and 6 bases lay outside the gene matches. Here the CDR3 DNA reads TGTGCCACCAGTGATACCGAGGGGGCCACCTACAATGAGCAGTTCTTC. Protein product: CATSDTEGATYNEQFF.

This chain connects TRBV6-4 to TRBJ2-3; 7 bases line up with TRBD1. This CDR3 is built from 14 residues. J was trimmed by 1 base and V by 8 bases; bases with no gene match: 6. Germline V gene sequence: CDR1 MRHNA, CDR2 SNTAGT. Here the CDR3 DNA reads TGTGCCAGCCGTCGACAGGGAGGCACAGATACGCAGTATTTT. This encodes CASRRQGGTDTQYF.

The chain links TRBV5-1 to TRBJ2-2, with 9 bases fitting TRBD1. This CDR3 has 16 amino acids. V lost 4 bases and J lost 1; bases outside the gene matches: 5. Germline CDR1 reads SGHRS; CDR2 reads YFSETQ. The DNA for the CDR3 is TGCGCCAGCAGCCCTACGGGACAGGGGAACACCGGGGAGCTGTTTTTT. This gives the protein CASSPTGQGNTGELFF.

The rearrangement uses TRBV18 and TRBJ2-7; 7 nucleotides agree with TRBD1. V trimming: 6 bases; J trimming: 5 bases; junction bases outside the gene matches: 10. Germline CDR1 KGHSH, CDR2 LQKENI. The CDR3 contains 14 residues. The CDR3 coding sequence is TGTGCCAGCTCTCCGACAGGGACGGCGGACGAGCAGTACTTC. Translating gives CASSPTGTADEQYF.

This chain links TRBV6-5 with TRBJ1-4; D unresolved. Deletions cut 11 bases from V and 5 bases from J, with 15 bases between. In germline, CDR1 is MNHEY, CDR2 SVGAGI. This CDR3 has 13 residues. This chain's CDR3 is CAVSEGLNEKLFF. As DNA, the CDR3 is TGTGCCGTGTCCGAGGGCCTAAATGAAAAACTGTTTTTT.

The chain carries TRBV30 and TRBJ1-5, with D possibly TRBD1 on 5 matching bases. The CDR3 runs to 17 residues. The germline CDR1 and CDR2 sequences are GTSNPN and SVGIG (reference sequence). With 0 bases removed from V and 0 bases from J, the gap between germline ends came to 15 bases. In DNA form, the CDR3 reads TGTGCCTGGAGTGTAGGAAGGGGTACTAATAGCAATCAGCCCCAGCATTTT. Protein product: CAWSVGRGTNSNQPQHF.

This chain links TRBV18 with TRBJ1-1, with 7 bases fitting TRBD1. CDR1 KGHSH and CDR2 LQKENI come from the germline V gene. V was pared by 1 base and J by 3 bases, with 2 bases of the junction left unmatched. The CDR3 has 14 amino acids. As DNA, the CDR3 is TGTGCCAGCTCACCACAGGGGGCGGACACTGAAGCTTTCTTT. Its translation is CASSPQGADTEAFF.

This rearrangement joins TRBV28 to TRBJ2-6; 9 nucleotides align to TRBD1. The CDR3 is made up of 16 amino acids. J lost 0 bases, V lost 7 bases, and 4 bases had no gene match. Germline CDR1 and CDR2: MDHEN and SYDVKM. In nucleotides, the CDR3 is TGTGCCAGCATCGAGACAGGGGGCTCTGGGGCCAACGTCCTGACTTTC. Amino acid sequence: CASIETGGSGANVLTF.

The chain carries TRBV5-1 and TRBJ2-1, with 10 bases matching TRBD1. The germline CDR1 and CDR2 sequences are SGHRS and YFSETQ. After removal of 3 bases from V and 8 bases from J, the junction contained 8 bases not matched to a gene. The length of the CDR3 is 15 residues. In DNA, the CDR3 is TGCGCCAGCAGCTCCGCGACAGGGGGCTCATATGAGCAGTTCTTC. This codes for CASSSATGGSYEQFF. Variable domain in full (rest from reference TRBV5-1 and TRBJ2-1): KAGVTQTPRYLIKTRGQQVTLSCSPISGHRSVSWYQQTPGQGLQFLFEYFSETQRNKGNFPGRFSGRQFSNSRSEMNVSTLELGDSALYLCASSSATGGSYEQFFGPGTRLTVL.

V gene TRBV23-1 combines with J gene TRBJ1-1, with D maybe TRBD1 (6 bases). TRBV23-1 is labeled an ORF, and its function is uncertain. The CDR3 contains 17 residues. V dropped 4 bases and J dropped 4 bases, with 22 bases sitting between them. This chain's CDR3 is CASSLYPGVGLGTEAFF. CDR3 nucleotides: TGCGCCAGCAGTCTTTATCCAGGGGTCGGCTTAGGCACTGAAGCTTTCTTT.

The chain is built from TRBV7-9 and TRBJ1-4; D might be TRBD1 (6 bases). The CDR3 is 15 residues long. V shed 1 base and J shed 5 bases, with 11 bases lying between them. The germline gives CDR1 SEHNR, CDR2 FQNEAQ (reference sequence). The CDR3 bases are TGTGCCAGCAGCTTAGATGGACAGAAGAATGAAAAACTGTTTTTT. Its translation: CASSLDGQKNEKLFF.

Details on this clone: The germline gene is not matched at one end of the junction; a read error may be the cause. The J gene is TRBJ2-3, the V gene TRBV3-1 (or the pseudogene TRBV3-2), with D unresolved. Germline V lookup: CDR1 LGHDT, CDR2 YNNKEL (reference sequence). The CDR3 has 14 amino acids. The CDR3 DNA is TGTGCCAGCAGCCAAAGTCTTTACACAGATACGCTGTATTTT. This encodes CASSQSLYTDTLYF.

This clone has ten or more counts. In nucleotides, the CDR3 is TGCGCCAGCAGCCAAGATCGGTACGAGCAGTACTTC. It specifies CASSQDRYEQYF. V usage is TRBV4-1 and J usage is TRBJ2-7; no clear D. The CDR3 is 12 residues long. CDR1 is MGHRA, CDR2 YSYEKL, per germline. V was clipped by 0 bases and J by 4 bases, with 4 bases between them.

Here the CDR3 DNA reads TGTGCCTGGAGTAGTAGGACAGGGGCCGAGCAGTACTTC. It yields the protein CAWSSRTGAEQYF. This rearrangement joins TRBV30 to TRBJ2-7; 9 nucleotides match TRBD1. CDR3 length: 13 residues. Germline lookup yields CDR1 GTSNPN and CDR2 SVGIG (reference sequence). Germline trimming cut 2 bases from V and 6 bases from J; bases unmatched to any gene: 5.

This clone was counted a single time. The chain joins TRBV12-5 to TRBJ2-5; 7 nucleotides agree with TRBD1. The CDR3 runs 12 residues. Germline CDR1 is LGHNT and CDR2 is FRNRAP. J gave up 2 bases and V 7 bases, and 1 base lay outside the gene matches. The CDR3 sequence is CASEGQQETQYF. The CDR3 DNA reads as TGTGCTAGTGAGGGACAGCAAGAGACCCAGTACTTC.

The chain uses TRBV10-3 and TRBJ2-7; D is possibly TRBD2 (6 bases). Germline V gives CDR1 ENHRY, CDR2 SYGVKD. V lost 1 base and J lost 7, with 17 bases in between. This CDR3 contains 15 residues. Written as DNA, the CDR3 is TGTGCCATCAGTGAGTTGACTCGAGGGGCGGGAGAGCAGTACTTC. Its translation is CAISELTRGAGEQYF.

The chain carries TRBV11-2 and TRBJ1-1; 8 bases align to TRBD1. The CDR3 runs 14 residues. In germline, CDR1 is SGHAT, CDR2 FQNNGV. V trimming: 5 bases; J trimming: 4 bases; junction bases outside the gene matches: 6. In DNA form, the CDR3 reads TGTGCCAGCAGCCCCTCTACAGGGGGCACTGAAGCTTTCTTT. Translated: CASSPSTGGTEAFF.

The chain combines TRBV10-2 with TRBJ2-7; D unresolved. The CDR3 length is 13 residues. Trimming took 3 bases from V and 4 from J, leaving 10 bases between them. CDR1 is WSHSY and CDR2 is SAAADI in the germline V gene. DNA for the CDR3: TGCGCCAGCAGTGACCTAACCCAATACGAGCAGTACTTC. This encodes CASSDLTQYEQYF.

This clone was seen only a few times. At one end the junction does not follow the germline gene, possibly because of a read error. The chain's CDR3 is CMQGSSYEQYF. CDR3 DNA: TGCATGCAGGGAAGCTCCTACGAGCAGTACTTC. The chain couples TRBV12-3 or TRBV12-4 to TRBJ2-7, with D possibly being TRBD1 (5 bases). The CDR3 consists of 11 residues.

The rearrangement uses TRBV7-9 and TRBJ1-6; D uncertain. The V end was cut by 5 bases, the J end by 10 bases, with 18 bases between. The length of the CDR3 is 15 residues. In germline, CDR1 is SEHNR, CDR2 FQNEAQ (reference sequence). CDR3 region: CASSVRHGRESPLHF. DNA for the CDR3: TGTGCCAGCAGCGTCCGGCACGGGAGGGAATCACCCCTCCACTTT.